This TCR beta chain was recovered during a study of cytotoxic CD8 clonotypes in ibrutinib-treated CLL (dated by TCRdb to the early 2020s). Turning to the overall study: In this cohort, 15 or so patients were treatment-naive and approximately ten were relapsed/refractory, while around 18 had unmutated IGHV. Partial responses were observed in 24 patients and complete responses in 2; after a median follow-up of 68 months, remission was maintained in 15 or so patients and progression was observed in roughly twelve. An average of about 250,000 productive templates and roughly 94,000 productive rearrangements was obtained per sample. Cryopreserved peripheral blood mononuclear cells were obtained before treatment, at response, and at either sustained remission or disease progression. Every sample from remission and from progressive disease was obtained while the patients were still on ibrutinib. Longitudinal samples were available for about 30% of the 86 trial participants. Samples at response were collected after a median of around twelve months of treatment, with a range of about 6 to 36 months. Broader findings and caveats from the paper: Sampling times were not matched between patients in sustained remission and patients whose disease was progressing, and lymph node repertoires were not examined. Baseline clonality was found to be higher than that of age-matched healthy donors and was strongly correlated with circulating CD8+ T-cell counts. Public clonotypes were found to be uncommon and were observed to contract or remain stable during treatment; the increase in clonality was shown to reflect expansion of private clonotypes at ibrutinib response. Clonality rose at ibrutinib response, remained stable during sustained remission, and dropped back toward baseline at progression.

The sample's time point, from its label and the paper: roughly 2 years on ibrutinib. For TCR beta library preparation, roughly 1.8 micrograms of genomic DNA was extracted from cryopreserved PBMCs. Longitudinal blood samples from CLL patients on ibrutinib monotherapy were analyzed using high-throughput TCR beta sequencing. The patients took part in an open-label, single-center phase 2 trial of ibrutinib monotherapy. V drops 1 base and J drops 4 bases, leaving 9 bases in between. CDR1 and CDR2, per the germline V gene (reference sequence), are LNHNV and YYDKDF. The CDR3 sequence holds 14 residues, the cysteine and phenylalanine included. CDR3 DNA is the only sequence kept; it has 42 bases, read in frame from the first base. About this clone itself: Its antigen remains unidentified. Base qualities were left out, and no much larger clone turns up one base away.

A MiSeq instrument was used for deep resolution sequencing, which targeted depths ranging from 1 in 1 million up to 1 in 200,000 T cells, with coverage averaging 10x for each clonotype. TCR beta libraries were generated with the immunoSEQ hsTCRB Kit. Turning to the authors' computational methods: ImmunoSEQ Data Assistant and ImmunoSEQ Analyzer were used for data analysis, and V, D and J genes were assigned according to IMGT definitions. Clonality, with values ranging from 0 to 1, was calculated as one minus the normalized Shannon entropy of productive rearrangement frequencies. Public clonotype analysis was restricted to overrepresented clonotypes comprising at least 0.05% of each patient's repertoire. Approximately 13 age-matched healthy donor repertoires from immuneACCESS served as clonality controls. The table was pulled from immuneACCESS by TCRdb, which kept in-frame rearrangements only. Such tables lose some clones; where checked, under half of the loss comes from unresolved V genes, and the rest has no known cause. The D gene and trimming were derived from the DNA, and the V and J assignments and clone size from that table. This sample comprises 190,000 or so clones, around three quarters of them detected only once. The top ten clonotypes cover under 15% of the sample.

The chain links TRBV15 with TRBJ2-3, with TRBD1 tentatively as D gene (6 bases match). The starting material was PBMCs, obtained after 24 months of ibrutinib treatment. The source is a human donor with chronic lymphocytic leukemia. The base sequence is TGTGCCACCAGCAGAGGCAGGGGTTCAGATACGCAGTATTTT. Its translation is CATSRGRGSDTQYF. Here the CDR3 is joined to the reference TRBV15 and TRBJ2-3 genes, and the full variable domain is: DAMVIQNPRYQVTQFGKPVTLSCSQTLNHNVMYWYQQKSSQAPKLLFHYYDKDFNNEADTPDNFQSRRPNTSFCFLDIRSPGLGDTAMYLCATSRGRGSDTQYFGPGTRLTVL.